The clone carrying this T cell receptor (beta chain) was seen at least ten times. Antigen specificity is unknown. J was trimmed by 2 bases and V by 4 bases; bases with no gene match: 3. CDR3 length equals 14 residues. Germline CDR1 and CDR2: SGHNT and YYREEE (reference sequence). The time point here: pre-sensitization, week 0. As to treatment: therapeutic diphenylcyclopropenone sensitization with weekly scalp DPC. Per the original methods: Sampled TCR counts reached a median of roughly 100,000 per sample, with values ranging from roughly 23,224 to 690,600. In TCRdb, the RACE reads were re-called with MiXCR into one record per CDR3 protein. The authors' filters were not applied to this entry. The repertoire holds about 93,000 distinct CDR3 sequences, with 8.5% as singletons. The sample is drawn from a study of human T cells and chemical hapten exposure. In the study overall: Mainly, slight library volume differences in the pool made TCR yields vary.

Overall study findings and caveats: Every donor had alopecia, and their immune response may therefore differ from healthy people's.

The rearrangement links TRBV5-4 to TRBJ2-3; 8 nucleotides align to TRBD1. This clonotype was obtained from a man aged 35 to 55 with alopecia areata. Some clones in this sample may be carry-over from other donors' samples. This material consisted of whole blood, taken in connection with sensitization to the hapten diphenylcyclopropenone (DPC). CDR3 DNA sequence: TGTGCCAGCAGCCGGACAGGGCCCACAGATACGCAGTATTTT. Translation: CASSRTGPTDTQYF.